In this sample, the clone carrying this T cell receptor beta chain turned up many times. The antigen remains undetermined. The data were obtained in a study of Graves' ophthalmopathy and Graves' hyperthyroidism. The study, taken as a whole, reports: Clonotypes were expanded in thyroid at above 0.001 frequency, and most also appeared in blood. Discrimination between ophthalmopathy and stable hyperthyroidism by a 13-signature model showed about 85% sensitivity and about 84% specificity.

Amplification from RNA transcripts yielded the TCR beta CDR3 regions. HTBI-primed first-round RT-PCR preceded second-round multiplex PCR. TCRdb re-called the multiplex PCR reads through MiXCR, storing one row per CDR3 protein. The sample has about 600,000 distinct CDR3 sequences, roughly 40% seen once. Researchers turned away patients with other autoimmune diseases, uncontrolled infections, pregnancy or lactation. The diagnostic workup employed clinical symptoms, serum thyroxine, TRAb, thyroid ultrasound and orbital computed tomography. The sample taken for sequencing was peripheral blood or thyroid tissue (not recorded which). This clonotype was sampled from an adult man with Graves' hyperthyroidism.

The CDR3 nucleotides read TGCAGCGTTCCGGGACAGGGCCGTAACTATGGCTACACCTTC. It encodes CSVPGQGRNYGYTF. This chain connects TRBV29-1 to TRBJ1-2; TRBD1 matches at 9 bases. The germline CDR1 and CDR2 sequences are SQVTM and ANQGSEA. J gave up 1 base and V 5 bases, and 5 bases lay outside the gene matches. This CDR3 comprises 14 residues.